One and the same sample provided the 6 T cell receptor beta chains below, sequenced in a study of Ad26.COV2.S vaccination and SARS-CoV-2 variants. TCRdb's copy holds only in-frame clones and misses some; the assay was immunoSEQ multiplex PCR. This table holds roughly 420,000 clones, roughly 89% found once. Treatment given: over 15 received Ad26.COV2.S at low or high dose, single or two shots; about five received placebo; per-sample allocation not given. The samples date from day 63 after the first vaccine or placebo injection. The input for sequencing was peripheral blood, taken in a trial of Ad26.COV2.S vaccine versus placebo. These receptors came from a person aged 18-60 years who received the Ad26.COV2.S COVID-19 vaccine or a placebo.

The chain has TRBV11-1 and TRBJ2-2; possibly TRBD1 or TRBD2 for D (6 bases each). The CDR3 runs to 15 residues. Trimming left V 2 bases short and J 5 bases short, with 12 bases between. Germline V gives CDR1 SGHAT, CDR2 FQDESV (reference sequence). CDR3 nucleotides: TGTGCCAGCAGCTTAATAGGGGGGAATACCGGGGAGCTGTTTTTT. Translation: CASSLIGGNTGELFF. The full variable domain, completed using reference TRBV11-1 and TRBJ2-2, is EAEVAQSPRYKITEKSQAVAFWCDPISGHATLYWYRQILGQGPELLVQFQDESVVDDSQLPKDRFSAERLKGVDSTLKIQPAELGDSAMYLCASSLIGGNTGELFFGEGSRLTVL.

V usage is TRBV6-6 and J usage is TRBJ1-1; D is possibly TRBD1 (5 bases). Trimming shortened V by 6 bases and J by 1 base, and 12 bases separated the two germline ends. Germline V CDR1 and CDR2: MNHNY, SVGAGI (reference sequence). CDR3 length equals 14 residues. Written as DNA, the CDR3 is TGTGCCAGCAGCAACCCCCAGGGGAACACTGAAGCTTTCTTT. It translates to CASSNPQGNTEAFF.

V and J are TRBV6-5 and TRBJ1-2; D is undetermined. The CDR3 contains 14 residues. Germline CDR1 and CDR2: MNHEY and SVGAGI. V was cut by 5 bases and J by 4 bases, with 14 bases left in between. CDR3 loop: CASSPTALIYGYTF. CDR3 nucleotide sequence: TGTGCCAGCAGTCCCACCGCACTGATCTATGGCTACACCTTC.

This chain connects TRBV28 to TRBJ1-4; tentatively, D is TRBD1 (6 bases). The CDR3 length is 11 residues. V dropped 4 bases and J dropped 14 bases, with 11 bases sitting between them. Looked up from germline, CDR1 is MDHEN and CDR2 is SYDVKM. The CDR3 loop reads CASSWGGGLFF. The CDR3 coding sequence is TGTGCCAGCAGTTGGGGGGGCGGGCTGTTTTTT.

The chain employs TRBV19 and TRBJ2-3; D not certain. The CDR3 has 14 amino acids. Trimming cost V 4 bases and J 2 bases, with 10 bases left between them. The germline V gene has CDR1 LNHDA and CDR2 SQIVND (reference sequence). CDR3: CASSTAYYTDTQYF. CDR3 bases: TGTGCCAGTAGTACAGCTTACTACACAGATACGCAGTATTTT.

The J gene is TRBJ2-5, the V gene TRBV7-8; TRBD1 is a possible D gene (6 bases). Trimming cost V 4 bases and J 1 base, with 10 bases left between them. This CDR3 contains 14 residues. Germline V gene data show CDR1 as SGHVS and CDR2 as FQNEAQ. The CDR3 loop is CASSYDRLQETQYF. The CDR3 DNA is TGTGCCAGCAGCTACGACAGGCTCCAAGAGACCCAGTACTTC.